These 9 T cell receptor beta chains share one sample of origin, sequenced in a study of lymphopenia after photon versus proton radiotherapy. The repertoire was sequenced with immunoSEQ multiplex PCR; TCRdb's copy has only in-frame clones and lacks some. This table has around 50,000 clones, about four fifths appearing once. The sample was peripheral blood, taken from a patient treated with proton-based radiotherapy. These TCRs come from a man aged 60-69 years with pancreatic cancer.

The rearrangement links TRBV29-1 to TRBJ2-1, with TRBD2 identical over 7 bases. The CDR3 is 14 amino acids. Unmatched junction bases numbered 12, after V lost 6 bases and J lost 7 bases. The germline V gene has CDR1 SQVTM and CDR2 ANQGSEA. CDR3 loop: CSVIGVRGSNEQFF. The CDR3 DNA reads TGCAGCGTCATTGGGGTTCGCGGGAGTAATGAGCAGTTCTTC.

The chain employs TRBV5-1 and TRBJ1-2; 9 bases align to TRBD1. Germline lookup yields CDR1 SGHRS and CDR2 YFSETQ. The trim removed 2 bases at V and 8 bases at J, leaving 13 bases unmatched. The CDR3 is 16 amino acids. The CDR3 protein is CASSFTLDRGSSGYTF. The CDR3 DNA reads as TGCGCCAGCAGCTTTACTTTGGACAGGGGATCGTCCGGCTACACCTTC.

This clone has only a few counts. The chain couples TRBV14 to TRBJ2-1, with D unresolved. Trimming cost V 0 bases and J 5 bases, with 32 bases left between them. CDR3 size: 22 residues. The germline CDR1 and CDR2 sequences are SGHDN and FVKESK. DNA for the CDR3: TGTGCCAGCAGCCAAGACCTCTTATCTAAGATAGCCAATCGACGTGATAACAATGAGCAGTTCTTC. Translated: CASSQDLLSKIANRRDNNEQFF.

Only a few counts were recorded for this clone. The chain is built from TRBV5-1 and TRBJ2-4, with TRBD2 matching 8 bases. Trimming at V came to 3 bases and at J to 4 bases, leaving 21 bases not matched to a gene. The CDR3 loop spans 20 amino acids. Germline V gene sequence: CDR1 SGHRS, CDR2 YFSETQ. CDR3 region: CASSSPAWSGGDGFKNIQYF. The CDR3 nucleotides are TGCGCCAGCAGCTCCCCAGCTTGGTCGGGAGGGGATGGTTTTAAAAACATTCAGTACTTC.

J is TRBJ2-6 and V is TRBV19; D is unresolved. The V end lost 4 bases, the J end lost 0 bases, and 10 bases lay between the germline ends. Germline-derived CDR1 and CDR2 are LNHDA and SQIVND (reference sequence). The CDR3 is 16 amino acids. The CDR3 DNA reads TGTGCCAGTAGTACCCCCCTGGGCTCTGGGGCCAACGTCCTGACTTTC. It translates to CASSTPLGSGANVLTF. The whole variable domain, remainder taken from reference TRBV19 and TRBJ2-6, is DGGITQSPKYLFRKEGQNVTLSCEQNLNHDAMYWYRQDPGQGLRLIYYSQIVNDFQKGDIAEGYSVSREKKESFPLTVTSAQKNPTAFYLCASSTPLGSGANVLTFGAGSRLTVL.

J is TRBJ2-2 and V is TRBV7-6; 10 positions match TRBD2. The CDR3 sequence is 16 residues long. Trimming removed 5 bases from V and 7 bases from J; junction bases left unmatched: 10. Germline V lookup: CDR1 SGHVS, CDR2 FNYEAQ. Here the CDR3 reads CASSPREAGGFGELFF. The CDR3 DNA follows: TGTGCCAGCAGCCCCAGGGAAGCGGGAGGGTTCGGGGAGCTGTTTTTT.

The gene calls are TRBV11-3 and TRBJ2-1; no clear D gene. Per germline, CDR1 SGHNT and CDR2 YENEEA. V lost 5 bases and J lost 6, with 8 bases in between. The CDR3 covers 12 residues. CDR3 in DNA: TGTGCCAGCAGCCCCCGGACCAATGAGCAGTTCTTC. It translates to CASSPRTNEQFF.

The J gene is TRBJ1-4, the V gene TRBV4-1, with TRBD1 identical over 7 bases. Trimming cost V 2 bases and J 10 bases; bases outside gene matches: 10. The CDR3 consists of 15 residues. Per germline, CDR1 MGHRA and CDR2 YSYEKL. The DNA for the CDR3 is TGCGCCAGCAGCCAACCGGGACAGTGGCAGGGAAAACTGTTTTTT. As protein: CASSQPGQWQGKLFF.

This clone showed up just once. Different DNA sequences within this sample yield the same CDR3. This chain links TRBV27 with TRBJ2-1, with D unclear. The germline gives CDR1 MNHEY, CDR2 SMNVEV (reference sequence). There are 11 residues in the CDR3. V lost 7 bases, J lost 10 bases, and 11 bases lay in between. The CDR3 DNA reads as TGTGCCAGCATTACCCCTTTGGAGCAGTTCTTC. Translating gives CASITPLEQFF.